The clone carrying this T cell receptor (beta chain) was seen a handful of times. RNA transcripts yielded amplified TCR beta CDR3 regions. Using the HTBI primer set, a first-round RT-PCR was run on the TCR CDR3. TCRdb reprocessed the multiplex PCR reads with MiXCR, giving one entry per CDR3 protein. The sample carries a few hundred thousand distinct CDR3 sequences, 14% to 15% recorded once. V lost 7 bases, J lost 8 bases, and 18 bases lay in between. The CDR3 is made up of 13 amino acids. Germline V gene data show CDR1 as DFQATT and CDR2 as SNEGSKA (reference sequence). This specimen comes from a study of T cells in Graves' hyperthyroidism and ophthalmopathy. Among the patients, aged 18 to 65, hyperthyroidism was newly diagnosed and had lasted under 2 months.

The receptor was derived from a woman in her 30s with Graves' hyperthyroidism. What was sequenced was blood. This chain links TRBV20-1 with TRBJ2-1, with D perhaps matching TRBD1 or TRBD2 (5 bases each). The chain's CDR3 is CSGTRGSKDEQFF. The CDR3 DNA reads TGCAGTGGGACGAGGGGAAGTAAGGATGAGCAGTTCTTC.